This section outlines one T cell receptor (beta chain) sequence together with its context. The sample comes from a study of T cells after somatic rescue of genetic block. Clones were sequenced by immunoSEQ multiplex PCR, and TCRdb holds only the in-frame ones, with some missing. The sample lists about 63,000 clones, about 92% occurring once. The CDR3 contains 13 residues. Between the trimmed V and J ends, which lost 1 base and 10 bases, there was a span of 11 bases. Looked up from germline, CDR1 is SGHVS and CDR2 is FNYEAQ. The receptor was derived from a man in his forties. J is TRBJ2-1 and V is TRBV7-6; perhaps D is TRBD1 or TRBD2 (5 bases each). Sequencing was performed on peripheral blood mononuclear cells (PBMCs). The CDR3 nucleotides are TGTGCCAGCAGCTTAGGCCTTCGGGACGAGCAGTTCTTC. Translated, it gives CASSLGLRDEQFF.